The 9 T cell receptor beta chains in this list originate from one sample, sequenced in a study of T cell repertoires in cytomegalovirus infection. One entry per CDR3 protein results from TCRdb running MiXCR on the reads. The table has 68,000 or so distinct CDR3 sequences, more than 20% seen once. These receptors' antigens are unknown. Sequenced: PBMCs, sequenced either directly or after in vitro stimulation (not recorded which). The receptor source for this set is a human donor in good health (CMV status not recorded). Some clones in this sample may be carry-over from other donors' samples.

V is TRBV7-3 and J is TRBJ2-1; 13 bases are a match to TRBD2. J lost 7 bases, V lost 2 bases, and 8 bases had no gene match. Germline CDR1 SGHTA, CDR2 FQGTGA. This CDR3 has 17 residues. CDR3 protein: CASSLGGGLAGTNEQFF. In DNA form, the CDR3 reads TGTGCCAGCAGCTTAGGAGGGGGACTAGCGGGGACAAATGAGCAGTTCTTC.

In this sample, this clonotype turned up many times. This chain uses TRBV7-2 with TRBJ2-3; 10 bases are shared with TRBD2. The germline V gene encodes CDR1 SGHTA and CDR2 FQGNSA. This CDR3 comprises 15 residues. After removal of 8 bases from V and 4 bases from J, the junction contained 9 bases not matched to a gene. CDR3 sequence: CASATLAGAPDTQYF. In DNA, the CDR3 is TGTGCCAGCGCTACTCTAGCGGGGGCACCAGATACGCAGTATTTT.

The table lists this clonotype with many counts. The chain uses TRBV28 and TRBJ2-6; tentative D call: TRBD1 (5 bases). This CDR3 has 17 amino acids. In germline, CDR1 is MDHEN, CDR2 SYDVKM. Deletions cut 5 bases from V and 3 bases from J, with 17 bases between. CDR3 nucleotides: TGTGCCAGCAGTCCTGACAGACAAAGGGGTGGGGCCAACGTCCTGACTTTC. Translated: CASSPDRQRGGANVLTF.

This clonotype appeared a few times. The chain is built from TRBV5-1 and TRBJ2-7, with D possibly matching TRBD1 (5 bases). This CDR3 contains 14 residues. V lost 0 bases to trimming and J lost 6 bases, with 13 bases between them. Germline V lookup: CDR1 SGHRS, CDR2 YFSETQ. CDR3 bases: TGCGCCAGCAGCTTGGGGCAGGGCCTCATCGAGCAGTACTTC. Its translation is CASSLGQGLIEQYF.

This clonotype was counted ten times or more. The chain carries TRBV7-2 and TRBJ2-5, with 11 positions matching TRBD2. The CDR3 totals 16 residues. V lost 5 bases to trimming and J lost 2 bases; unmatched junction nucleotides: 7. Germline CDR1 is SGHTA and CDR2 is FQGNSA. This CDR3 is CASSPRLAGRQETQYF. CDR3 nucleotide sequence: TGTGCCAGCAGCCCCCGACTAGCGGGACGTCAAGAGACCCAGTACTTC.

This clonotype has just one count. The chain has TRBV5-6 and TRBJ2-7; 9 bases map to TRBD2. Unmatched junction bases numbered 4, after V lost 4 bases and J lost 5 bases. CDR3 length: 13 amino acids. CDR1 is SGHDT, CDR2 YYEEEE, per germline. In DNA, the CDR3 is TGTGCCAGCAGCCGAATAGCGGGAGACGAGCAGTACTTC. It is translated as CASSRIAGDEQYF.

Only a few counts were recorded for this clonotype. The chain joins TRBV6-2 or TRBV6-3 to TRBJ2-7; TRBD1 matches 12 bases. The CDR3 loop spans 15 amino acids. Per the germline V gene, CDR1 is MNHEY and CDR2 is SVGEGT. V lost 6 bases and J lost 4; bases outside the gene matches: 7. The CDR3 region is CASRPGTGGIYEQYF. DNA of the CDR3: TGTGCCAGCAGACCAGGGACAGGGGGCATTTACGAGCAGTACTTC.

This clonotype came up many times. The chain couples TRBV7-8 to TRBJ1-4; no definite D call. V shed 3 bases and J shed 8 bases, with 4 bases lying between them. CDR1 SGHVS and CDR2 FQNEAQ come from the germline V gene. The CDR3 runs to 11 residues. The CDR3 loop is CASSLVEKLFF. Written as DNA, the CDR3 is TGTGCCAGCAGCTTGGTCGAAAAACTGTTTTTT.

This clonotype was seen a handful of times. The chain joins TRBV5-6 to TRBJ1-1; D possibly corresponds to TRBD1 (5 bases). This CDR3 is 14 amino acids long. Germline CDR1 is SGHDT and CDR2 is YYEEEE. Trimming took 3 bases from V and 7 from J, leaving 16 bases between them. The CDR3 sequence: CASSSQGRNHEAFF. The CDR3 region has the DNA TGTGCCAGCAGCTCCCAGGGACGCAATCATGAAGCTTTCTTT.